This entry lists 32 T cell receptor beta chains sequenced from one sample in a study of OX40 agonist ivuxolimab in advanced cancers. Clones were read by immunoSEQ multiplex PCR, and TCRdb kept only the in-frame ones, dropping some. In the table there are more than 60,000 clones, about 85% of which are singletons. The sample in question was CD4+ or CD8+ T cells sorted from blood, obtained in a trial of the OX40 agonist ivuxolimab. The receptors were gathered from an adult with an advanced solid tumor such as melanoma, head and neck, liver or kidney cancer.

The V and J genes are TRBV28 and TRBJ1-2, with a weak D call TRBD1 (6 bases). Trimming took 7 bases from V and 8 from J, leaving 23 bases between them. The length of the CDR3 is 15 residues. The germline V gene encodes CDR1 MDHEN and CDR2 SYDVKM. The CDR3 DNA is TGTGCCAGCACCTACGCTCGGGTGGGGGCCGGCGGCTACACCTTC. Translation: CASTYARVGAGGYTF.

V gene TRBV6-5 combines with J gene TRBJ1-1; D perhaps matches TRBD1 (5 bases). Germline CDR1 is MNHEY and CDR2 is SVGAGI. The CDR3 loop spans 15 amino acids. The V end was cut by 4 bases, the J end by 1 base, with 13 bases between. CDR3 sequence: CASSSMGLTNTEAFF. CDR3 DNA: TGTGCCAGCAGTTCCATGGGACTTACGAACACTGAAGCTTTCTTT.

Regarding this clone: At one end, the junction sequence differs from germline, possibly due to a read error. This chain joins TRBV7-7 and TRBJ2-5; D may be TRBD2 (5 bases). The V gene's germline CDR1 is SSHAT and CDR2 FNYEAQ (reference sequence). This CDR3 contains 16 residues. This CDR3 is CASSLGPRTHQETQYF. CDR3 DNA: TGTGCTAGCAGCTTAGGCCCGCGGACTCATCAAGAGACCCAGTACTTC. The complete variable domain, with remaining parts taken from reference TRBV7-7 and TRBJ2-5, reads GAGVSQSPRYKVTKRGQDVTLRCDPISSHATLYWYQQALGQGPEFLTYFNYEAQPDKSGLPSDRFSAERPEGSISTLTIQRTEQRDSAMYRCASSLGPRTHQETQYFGPGTRLLVL.

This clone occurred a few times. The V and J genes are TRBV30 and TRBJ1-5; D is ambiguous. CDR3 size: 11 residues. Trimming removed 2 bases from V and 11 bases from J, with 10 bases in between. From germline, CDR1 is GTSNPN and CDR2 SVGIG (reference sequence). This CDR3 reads CAWSIVGTQHF. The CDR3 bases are TGTGCCTGGAGTATAGTGGGGACCCAGCATTTT.

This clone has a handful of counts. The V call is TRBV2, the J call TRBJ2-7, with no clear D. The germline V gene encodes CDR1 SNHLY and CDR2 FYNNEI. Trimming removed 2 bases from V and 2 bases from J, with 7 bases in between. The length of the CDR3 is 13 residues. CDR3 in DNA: TGTGCCAGCAGTGAACAGACCCCCTACGAGCAGTACTTC. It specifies CASSEQTPYEQYF. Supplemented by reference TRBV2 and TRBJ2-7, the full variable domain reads EPEVTQTPSHQVTQMGQEVILRCVPISNHLYFYWYRQILGQKVEFLVSFYNNEISEKSEIFDDQFSVERPDGSNFTLKIRSTKLEDSAMYFCASSEQTPYEQYFGPGTRLTVT.

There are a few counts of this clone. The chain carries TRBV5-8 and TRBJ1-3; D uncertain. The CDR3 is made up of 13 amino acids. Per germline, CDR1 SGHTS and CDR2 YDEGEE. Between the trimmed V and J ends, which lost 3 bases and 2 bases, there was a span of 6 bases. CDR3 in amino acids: CASSSGTGNTIYF. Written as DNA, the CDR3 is TGTGCCAGCAGCTCGGGCACTGGAAACACCATATATTTT.

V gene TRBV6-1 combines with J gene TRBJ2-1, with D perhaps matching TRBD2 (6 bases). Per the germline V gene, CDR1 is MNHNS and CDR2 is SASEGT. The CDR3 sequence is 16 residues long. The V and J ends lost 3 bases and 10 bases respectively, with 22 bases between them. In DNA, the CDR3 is TGTGCCAGCAGTGATTCGGGGGTTCGGGCATCCGGAGAGCAGTTCTTC. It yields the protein CASSDSGVRASGEQFF.

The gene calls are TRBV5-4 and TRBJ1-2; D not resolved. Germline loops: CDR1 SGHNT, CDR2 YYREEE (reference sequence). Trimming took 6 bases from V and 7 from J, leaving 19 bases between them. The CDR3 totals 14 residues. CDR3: CASTRDFEPGGYTF. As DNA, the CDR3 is TGTGCCAGCACCCGGGATTTTGAACCCGGTGGCTACACCTTC.

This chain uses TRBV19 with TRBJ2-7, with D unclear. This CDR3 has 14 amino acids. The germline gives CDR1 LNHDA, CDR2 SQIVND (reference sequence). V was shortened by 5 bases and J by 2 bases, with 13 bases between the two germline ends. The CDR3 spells CASSQDQPPYEQYF. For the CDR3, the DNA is TGTGCCAGTAGTCAAGATCAGCCCCCCTACGAGCAGTACTTC.

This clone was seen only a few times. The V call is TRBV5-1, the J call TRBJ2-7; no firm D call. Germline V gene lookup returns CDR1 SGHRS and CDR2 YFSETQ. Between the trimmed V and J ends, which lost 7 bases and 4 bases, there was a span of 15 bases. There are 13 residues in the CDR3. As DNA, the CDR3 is TGCGCCAGCCGAGCTGAGGCGACTTACGAGCAGTACTTC. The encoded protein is CASRAEATYEQYF.

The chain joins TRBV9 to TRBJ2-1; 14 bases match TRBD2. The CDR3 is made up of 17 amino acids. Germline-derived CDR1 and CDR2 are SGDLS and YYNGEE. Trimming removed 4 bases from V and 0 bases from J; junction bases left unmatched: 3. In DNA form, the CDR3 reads TGTGCCAGCAGCTCGGGACTAGCGGGGGTCTCCTACAATGAGCAGTTCTTC. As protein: CASSSGLAGVSYNEQFF.

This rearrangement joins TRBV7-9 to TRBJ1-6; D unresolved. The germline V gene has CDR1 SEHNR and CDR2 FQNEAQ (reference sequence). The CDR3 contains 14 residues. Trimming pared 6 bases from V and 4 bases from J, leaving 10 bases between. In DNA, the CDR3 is TGTGCCAGCAGTGACGCGGGTTATAATTCACCCCTCCACTTT. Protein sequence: CASSDAGYNSPLHF.

The CDR3 DNA is TGTGCCAGCAGTTACTTGGTGGGAGAGACCCAGTACTTC. Translated, it gives CASSYLVGETQYF. The rearrangement joins TRBV6-5 to TRBJ2-5; D unresolved. Trimming stripped 1 base from V and 4 bases from J, with 7 bases between. CDR3 length: 13 amino acids. CDR1 and CDR2 from the germline V gene are MNHEY and SVGAGI.

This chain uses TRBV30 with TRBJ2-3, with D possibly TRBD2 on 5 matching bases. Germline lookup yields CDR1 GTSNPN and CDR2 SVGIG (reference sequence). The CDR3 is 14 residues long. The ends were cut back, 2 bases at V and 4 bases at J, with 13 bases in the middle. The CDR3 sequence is CAWSRGFGADTQYF. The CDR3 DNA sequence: TGTGCCTGGAGTCGCGGGTTCGGGGCAGATACGCAGTATTTT. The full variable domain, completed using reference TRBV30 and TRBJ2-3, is SQTIHQWPATLVQPVGSPLSLECTVEGTSNPNLYWYRQAAGRGLQLLFYSVGIGQISSEVPQNLSASRPQDRQFILSSKKLLLSDSGFYLCAWSRGFGADTQYFGPGTRLTVL.

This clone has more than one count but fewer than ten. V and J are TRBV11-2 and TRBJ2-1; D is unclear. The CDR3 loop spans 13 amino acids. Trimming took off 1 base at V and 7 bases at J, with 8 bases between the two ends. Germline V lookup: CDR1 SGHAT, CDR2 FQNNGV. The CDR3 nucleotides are TGTGCCAGCAGCTTAGGTCCCGTGAATGAGCAGTTCTTC. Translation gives CASSLGPVNEQFF.

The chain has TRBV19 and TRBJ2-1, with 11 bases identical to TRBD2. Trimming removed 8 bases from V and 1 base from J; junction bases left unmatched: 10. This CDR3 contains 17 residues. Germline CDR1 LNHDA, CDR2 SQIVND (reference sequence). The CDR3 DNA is TGTGCCAGTCGAAAGGCTAGCGGGGGGCTTTCCTACAATGAGCAGTTCTTC. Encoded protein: CASRKASGGLSYNEQFF.

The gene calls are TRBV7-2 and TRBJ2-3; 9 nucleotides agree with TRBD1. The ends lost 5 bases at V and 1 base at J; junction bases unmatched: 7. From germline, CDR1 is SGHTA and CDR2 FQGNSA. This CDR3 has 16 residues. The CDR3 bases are TGTGCCAGCAGCCGAAGAACAGGGGGCGGCACAGATACGCAGTATTTT. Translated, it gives CASSRRTGGGTDTQYF.

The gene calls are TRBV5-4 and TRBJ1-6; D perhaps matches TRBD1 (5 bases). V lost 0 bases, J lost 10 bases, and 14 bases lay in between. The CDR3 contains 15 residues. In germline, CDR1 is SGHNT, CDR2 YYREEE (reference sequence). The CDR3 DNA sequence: TGTGCCAGCAGCTTGGTGGCCTCTGAGGGGTCACCCCTCCACTTT. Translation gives CASSLVASEGSPLHF.

CDR3 sequence (DNA): TGTGCCAGCAGCCCGACAGGGGGCGTTGAAAAACTGTTTTTT. As protein: CASSPTGGVEKLFF. The chain combines TRBV7-2 with TRBJ1-4; 10 bases fit TRBD1. Trimming removed 5 bases from V and 7 bases from J; junction bases left unmatched: 4. Germline CDR1 and CDR2: SGHTA and FQGNSA. The CDR3 contains 14 residues. Full variable domain (outside the CDR3, taken from reference TRBV7-2 and TRBJ1-4): GAGVSQSPSNKVTEKGKDVELRCDPISGHTALYWYRQSLGQGLEFLIYFQGNSAPDKSGLPSDRFSAERTGGSVSTLTIQRTQQEDSAVYLCASSPTGGVEKLFFGSGTQLSVL.

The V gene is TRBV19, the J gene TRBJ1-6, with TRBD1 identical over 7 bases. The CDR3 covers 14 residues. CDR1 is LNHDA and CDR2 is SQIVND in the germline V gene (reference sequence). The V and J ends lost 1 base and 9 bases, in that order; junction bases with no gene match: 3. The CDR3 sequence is CASSIGGTASPLHF. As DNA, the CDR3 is TGTGCCAGTAGTATAGGGGGGACAGCTTCACCCCTCCACTTT.

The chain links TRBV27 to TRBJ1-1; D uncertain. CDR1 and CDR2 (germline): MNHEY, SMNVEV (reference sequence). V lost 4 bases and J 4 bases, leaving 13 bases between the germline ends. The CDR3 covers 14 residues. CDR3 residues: CASSSRTGGTEAFF. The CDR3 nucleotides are TGTGCCAGCAGTTCCAGGACGGGAGGCACTGAAGCTTTCTTT.

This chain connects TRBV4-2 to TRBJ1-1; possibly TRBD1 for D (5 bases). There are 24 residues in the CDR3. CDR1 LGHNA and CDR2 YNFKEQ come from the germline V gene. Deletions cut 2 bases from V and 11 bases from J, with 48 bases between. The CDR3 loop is CASSQTLRDRNYGKPLHKTPRAFF. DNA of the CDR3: TGTGCCAGCAGCCAAACACTCCGGGACCGAAACTACGGGAAACCTTTACACAAAACCCCCCGGGCTTTCTTT.

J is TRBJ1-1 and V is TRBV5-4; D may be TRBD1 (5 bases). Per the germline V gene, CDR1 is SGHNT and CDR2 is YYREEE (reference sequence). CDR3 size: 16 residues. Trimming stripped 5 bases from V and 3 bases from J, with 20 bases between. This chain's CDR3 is CASSPVDRSLYTEAFF. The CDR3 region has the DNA TGTGCCAGCAGTCCTGTTGACAGATCCCTCTACACTGAAGCTTTCTTT.

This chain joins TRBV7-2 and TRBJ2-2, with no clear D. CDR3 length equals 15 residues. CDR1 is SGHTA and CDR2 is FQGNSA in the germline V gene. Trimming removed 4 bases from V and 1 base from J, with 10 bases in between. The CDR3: CASSSSYLNTGELFF. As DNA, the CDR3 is TGTGCCAGCAGCTCAAGCTATTTGAACACCGGGGAGCTGTTTTTT.

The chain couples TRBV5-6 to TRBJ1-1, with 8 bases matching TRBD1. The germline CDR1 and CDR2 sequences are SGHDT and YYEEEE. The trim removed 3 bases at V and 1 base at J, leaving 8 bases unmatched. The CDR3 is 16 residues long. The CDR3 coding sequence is TGTGCCAGCAGCTGGGGACAGGTCGGGAAGAACACTGAAGCTTTCTTT. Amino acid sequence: CASSWGQVGKNTEAFF.

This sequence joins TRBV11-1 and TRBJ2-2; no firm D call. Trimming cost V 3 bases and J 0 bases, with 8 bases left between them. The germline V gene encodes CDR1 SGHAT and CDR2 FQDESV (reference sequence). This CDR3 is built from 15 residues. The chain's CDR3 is CASSFNPSNTGELFF. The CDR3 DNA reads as TGTGCCAGCAGCTTCAACCCGTCGAACACCGGGGAGCTGTTTTTT.

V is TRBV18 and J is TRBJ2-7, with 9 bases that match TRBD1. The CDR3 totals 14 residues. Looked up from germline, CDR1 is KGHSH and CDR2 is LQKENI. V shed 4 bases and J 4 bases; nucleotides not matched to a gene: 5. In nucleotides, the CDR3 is TGTGCCAGCTCACAAAGACAGGGGGAATACGAGCAGTACTTC. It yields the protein CASSQRQGEYEQYF.

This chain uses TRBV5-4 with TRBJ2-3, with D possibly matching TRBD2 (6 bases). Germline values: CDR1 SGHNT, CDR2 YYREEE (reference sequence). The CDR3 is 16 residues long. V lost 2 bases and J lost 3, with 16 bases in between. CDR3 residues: CASSLRLAALTDTQYF. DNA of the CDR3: TGTGCCAGCAGCTTAAGGTTAGCGGCTCTTACAGATACGCAGTATTTT.

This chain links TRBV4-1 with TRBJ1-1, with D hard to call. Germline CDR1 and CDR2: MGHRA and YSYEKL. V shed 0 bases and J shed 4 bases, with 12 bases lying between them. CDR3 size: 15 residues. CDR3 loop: CASSQDLSSFTEAFF. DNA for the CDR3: TGCGCCAGCAGCCAAGATTTATCGTCATTCACTGAAGCTTTCTTT.

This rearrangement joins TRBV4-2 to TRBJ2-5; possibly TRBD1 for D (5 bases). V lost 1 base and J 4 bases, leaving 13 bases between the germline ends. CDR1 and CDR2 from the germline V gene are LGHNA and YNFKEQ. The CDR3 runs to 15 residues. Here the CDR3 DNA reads TGTGCCAGCAGCCAAGGGGGCTTAGCCACAGAGACCCAGTACTTC. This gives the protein CASSQGGLATETQYF.

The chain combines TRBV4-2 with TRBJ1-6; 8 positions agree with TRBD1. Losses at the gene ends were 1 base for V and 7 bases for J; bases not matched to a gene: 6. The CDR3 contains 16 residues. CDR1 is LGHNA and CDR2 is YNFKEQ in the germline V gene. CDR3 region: CASSQVQGERNSPLHF. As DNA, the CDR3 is TGTGCCAGCAGCCAAGTACAGGGGGAAAGGAATTCACCCCTCCACTTT.

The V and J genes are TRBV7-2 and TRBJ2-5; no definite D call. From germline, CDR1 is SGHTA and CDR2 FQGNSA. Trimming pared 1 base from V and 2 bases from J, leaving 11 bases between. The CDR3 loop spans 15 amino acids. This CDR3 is CASSLVAQTQETQYF. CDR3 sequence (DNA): TGTGCCAGCAGCTTAGTGGCGCAGACACAAGAGACCCAGTACTTC.